These 25 T cell receptor beta chains came from one sample sequenced in a study of sequential checkpoint blockade in melanoma. Assay: immunoSEQ multiplex PCR; the TCRdb copy retains only in-frame clones and omits some. This sample has about 12,000 clones, with over 60% found just once. Regarding treatment: randomized to nivolumab then ipilimumab (arm A) or the reverse (arm B). Sequences were derived from CD8+ T cells sorted from blood (inferred from file names), sampled from a patient given nivolumab and ipilimumab in sequence. Receptors originate from a human donor with melanoma.

The chain has TRBV7-6 and TRBJ2-1; D is perhaps TRBD1 (7 bases). Per the germline V gene, CDR1 is SGHVS and CDR2 is FNYEAQ. Trimming took 5 bases from V and 5 from J, leaving 13 bases between them. CDR3 length equals 14 residues. The CDR3 here is CASSPQGGNNEQFF. The CDR3 DNA reads TGTGCCAGCAGCCCGCAGGGGGGTAACAATGAGCAGTTCTTC.

CDR3 loop: CASSTPRGGHGELFF. The CDR3 DNA reads as TGTGCCAGTAGTACCCCCCGAGGGGGCCACGGGGAGCTGTTTTTT. The gene calls are TRBV19 and TRBJ2-2; 7 bases map to TRBD1. The CDR3 consists of 15 residues. Germline V gene data show CDR1 as LNHDA and CDR2 as SQIVND (reference sequence). The ends lost 4 bases at V and 7 bases at J; junction bases unmatched: 9.

The chain employs TRBV5-4 and TRBJ1-4; D is unclear. This CDR3 has 13 residues. Trimming took 5 bases from V and 5 from J, leaving 10 bases between them. Per germline, CDR1 SGHNT and CDR2 YYREEE (reference sequence). The CDR3: CASRSSENEKLFF. CDR3 nucleotide sequence: TGTGCCAGCAGGTCTTCGGAGAATGAAAAACTGTTTTTT. The full variable domain, in which reference TRBV5-4 and TRBJ1-4 provide the parts outside the CDR3, is ETGVTQSPTHLIKTRGQQVTLRCSSQSGHNTVSWYQQALGQGPQFIFQYYREEENGRGNFPPRFSGLQFPNYSSELNVNALELDDSALYLCASRSSENEKLFFGSGTQLSVL.

In its sample, this clone ranks as large (0.1 to 1%). The rearrangement joins TRBV5-4 to TRBJ1-3, with 11 positions matching TRBD1. V shed 2 bases, J shed 6 bases, and the junction held 7 bases outside the gene matches. Germline V CDR1 and CDR2: SGHNT, YYREEE (reference sequence). The CDR3 loop spans 16 amino acids. Here the CDR3 DNA reads TGTGCCAGCAGCTTCCCCGGGACAGGGGGGGTAAACACCATATATTTT. This encodes CASSFPGTGGVNTIYF. Looking up the rest from reference TRBV5-4 and TRBJ1-3 gives the full variable domain: ETGVTQSPTHLIKTRGQQVTLRCSSQSGHNTVSWYQQALGQGPQFIFQYYREEENGRGNFPPRFSGLQFPNYSSELNVNALELDDSALYLCASSFPGTGGVNTIYFGEGSWLTVV.

Concerning this clone itself: This likely stems from a read error, as it lies one base from a far larger clone. The chain is built from TRBV4-1 and TRBJ1-1; D ambiguous. The germline V and J ends were trimmed by 5 bases and 0 bases, with 16 bases remaining between them. CDR3 length: 16 residues. Germline V lookup: CDR1 MGHRA, CDR2 YSYEKL. The CDR3 DNA follows: TGCGCCAGCAGCAAAGCCGAAACAGAGATGAACACTGAAGCTTTCTTT. As protein: CASSKAETEMNTEAFF.

The V call is TRBV27, the J call TRBJ2-1, with D possibly being TRBD2 (6 bases). The CDR3 loop spans 15 amino acids. The germline V gene has CDR1 MNHEY and CDR2 SMNVEV (reference sequence). Trimming pared 6 bases from V and 1 base from J, leaving 13 bases between. CDR3 region: CASSVPGTSYNEQFF. The CDR3 nucleotides are TGTGCCAGCAGCGTACCCGGGACTTCCTACAATGAGCAGTTCTTC.

This clone appeared a single time. The gene calls are TRBV4-3 and TRBJ2-5, with 7 bases that match TRBD1. The DNA end lines up better with TRBJ2-7; the J call may be wrong. The germline V gene has CDR1 LGHNA and CDR2 YSLEER. The length of the CDR3 is 15 residues. The CDR3 nucleotides are TGCGCCAGCAGCCAAGTACAGGGGCCATCCTACGAGCAGTACTTC. It specifies CASSQVQGPSYEQYF.

The rearrangement joins TRBV7-9 to TRBJ2-5, with D possibly TRBD1 on 6 matching bases. Looked up from germline, CDR1 is SEHNR and CDR2 is FQNEAQ (reference sequence). This CDR3 region has 15 residues. V gave up 2 bases and J gave up 5 bases, with 15 bases separating them. CDR3 loop: CASSLRLGAGETQYF. DNA of the CDR3: TGTGCCAGCAGCTTAAGGTTGGGGGCTGGGGAGACCCAGTACTTC. Drawing the rest from reference TRBV7-9 and TRBJ2-5, the complete variable domain is DTGVSQNPRHKITKRGQNVTFRCDPISEHNRLYWYRQTLGQGPEFLTYFQNEAQLEKSRLLSDRFSAERPKGSFSTLEIQRTEQGDSAMYLCASSLRLGAGETQYFGPGTRLLVL.

The chain joins TRBV11-3 to TRBJ2-1; 9 bases are shared with TRBD1. The germline CDR1 and CDR2 sequences are SGHNT and YENEEA. J was trimmed by 3 bases and V by 0 bases; bases with no gene match: 12. The CDR3 covers 19 residues. CDR3 in DNA: TGTGCCAGCAGCTTAGATCGGGGTGGGGACAGGGACCACTACAATGAGCAGTTCTTC. This sequence encodes CASSLDRGGDRDHYNEQFF.

The chain is built from TRBV7-9 and TRBJ2-1, with TRBD2 matching 10 bases. V trimming: 0 bases; J trimming: 3 bases; junction bases outside the gene matches: 5. Germline assignment: CDR1 SEHNR and CDR2 FQNEAQ (reference sequence). The CDR3 covers 17 residues. This CDR3 reads CASSLALAGAFYNEQFF. The CDR3, as DNA: TGTGCCAGCAGCTTAGCCCTAGCGGGAGCGTTCTACAATGAGCAGTTCTTC.

This rearrangement joins TRBV6-5 to TRBJ2-5; a possible D gene is TRBD1 (5 bases). The better agreement between TRBJ2-7 and the DNA end casts doubt on the J call. This CDR3 is 13 amino acids long. Germline V lookup: CDR1 MNHEY, CDR2 SVGAGI. The CDR3 spells CASNSQGSYEQYF. CDR3 coding DNA: TGTGCCAGTAACAGCCAGGGATCCTACGAGCAGTACTTC.

The V call is TRBV6-1, the J call TRBJ1-2; D unclear. CDR1 is MNHNS, CDR2 SASEGT, per germline. There are 11 residues in the CDR3. Trimming removed 6 bases from V and 5 bases from J, with 7 bases in between. CDR3 nucleotides: TGTGCCAGCAGGTCCGGTTATGGCTACACCTTC. It codes for CASRSGYGYTF.

The chain couples TRBV30 to TRBJ2-1; TRBD2 matches at 13 bases. Trimming took 2 bases from V and 9 from J; bases not matched to a gene: 7. Germline CDR1 reads GTSNPN; CDR2 reads SVGIG (reference sequence). CDR3 length: 15 amino acids. CDR3 in amino acids: CAWSPLAGGLVEQFF. The CDR3 nucleotides are TGTGCCTGGAGTCCACTAGCGGGGGGGCTAGTTGAGCAGTTCTTC. Full variable domain (outside the CDR3, taken from reference TRBV30 and TRBJ2-1): SQTIHQWPATLVQPVGSPLSLECTVEGTSNPNLYWYRQAAGRGLQLLFYSVGIGQISSEVPQNLSASRPQDRQFILSSKKLLLSDSGFYLCAWSPLAGGLVEQFFGPGTRLTVL.

The chain links TRBV13 to TRBJ1-2; 9 bases line up with TRBD1. J gave up 6 bases and V 6 bases, and 8 bases lay outside the gene matches. Germline-derived CDR1 and CDR2 are PRHDT and FYEKMQ (reference sequence). There are 14 residues in the CDR3. The CDR3 sequence: CASSRLTGGNGYTF. Here the CDR3 DNA reads TGTGCCAGCAGTAGACTCACAGGGGGCAATGGCTACACCTTC.

The table lists this clone with a few counts. This CDR3 is CASSQTGIRETQYF. The CDR3 DNA reads TGTGCCAGCAGCCAGACAGGGATAAGAGAGACCCAGTACTTC. J is TRBJ2-5 and V is TRBV14, with 7 bases identical to TRBD1. Trimming at V came to 3 bases and at J to 4 bases, leaving 5 bases not matched to a gene. The germline CDR1 and CDR2 sequences are SGHDN and FVKESK. The CDR3 length is 14 residues.

The chain joins TRBV21-1 to TRBJ2-7; TRBD2, the table's D call, lacks a check against the DNA. TRBV21-1 is reported as a pseudogene. The CDR3 has 18 residues. CDR3 DNA sequence: TGTGCCAGCAGCAAAGGAAACCACCTGGGACTAGCGGGGGATGAGCAGTACTTC. Amino acids: CASSKGNHLGLAGDEQYF.

The chain couples TRBV11-3 to TRBJ2-3, with TRBD2 matching over 8 bases. The V and J ends lost 7 bases and 5 bases, in that order; junction bases with no gene match: 2. The CDR3 is 12 amino acids. Germline V gene sequence: CDR1 SGHNT, CDR2 YENEEA. The CDR3 sequence is CASTLAGDTQYF. The CDR3 nucleotides read TGTGCCAGCACCCTAGCGGGAGATACGCAGTATTTT. Combining the CDR3 with reference TRBV11-3 and TRBJ2-3 gives the whole variable domain EAGVVQSPRYKIIEKKQPVAFWCNPISGHNTLYWYLQNLGQGPELLIRYENEEAVDDSQLPKDRFSAERLKGVDSTLKIQPAELGDSAVYLCASTLAGDTQYFGPGTRLTVL.

This chain links TRBV30 with TRBJ1-1; unclear D gene. The CDR3 is made up of 14 amino acids. CDR1 is GTSNPN, CDR2 SVGIG, per germline (reference sequence). V lost 0 bases and J 5 bases, leaving 13 bases between the germline ends. The chain's CDR3 is CAWSVAARSTEAFF. The CDR3 bases are TGTGCCTGGAGTGTAGCGGCCAGGAGTACTGAAGCTTTCTTT.

This clone came up a few times. The V call is TRBV6-5, the J call TRBJ2-5; D not resolved. V was trimmed by 0 bases and J by 3 bases, leaving 8 bases between them. CDR1 is MNHEY and CDR2 is SVGAGI in the germline V gene. This CDR3 is 14 amino acids long. The CDR3 bases are TGTGCCAGCAGTTACTCGACATGGGAAGAGACCCAGTACTTC. Its protein product is CASSYSTWEETQYF.

The chain carries TRBV9 and TRBJ2-2, with 14 bases lining up with TRBD2. Germline V gives CDR1 SGDLS, CDR2 YYNGEE. CDR3 length equals 17 residues. V shed 4 bases and J 5 bases; nucleotides not matched to a gene: 7. CDR3 nucleotide sequence: TGTGCCAGCAGCCAGACTAGCGGGGGGGCCGGTACCGGGGAGCTGTTTTTT. It specifies CASSQTSGGAGTGELFF.

The rearrangement links TRBV19 to TRBJ2-3; 8 nucleotides match TRBD2. CDR3 length equals 17 residues. V was clipped by 3 bases and J by 3 bases; unmatched bases: 11. The germline gives CDR1 LNHDA, CDR2 SQIVND (reference sequence). CDR3 loop: CASSIPAGGAGTDTQYF. CDR3 in DNA: TGTGCCAGTAGTATTCCTGCGGGGGGAGCAGGAACAGATACGCAGTATTTT.

This clone was seen more than once but under ten times. This chain links TRBV10-3 with TRBJ1-5; D is unclear. Germline V gives CDR1 ENHRY, CDR2 SYGVKD. The CDR3 totals 14 residues. V was cut by 10 bases and J by 9 bases, with 22 bases left in between. In DNA form, the CDR3 reads TGTGCCACATGGGGAGGGCAGAGAGATTTGCCCCAGCATTTT. This gives the protein CATWGGQRDLPQHF.

The V gene is TRBV19, the J gene TRBJ1-2; 9 bases map to TRBD1. Trimming took 10 bases from V and 6 from J; bases not matched to a gene: 6. This CDR3 region has 12 residues. From germline, CDR1 is LNHDA and CDR2 SQIVND (reference sequence). The CDR3: CATRRTGDGYTF. Written as DNA, the CDR3 is TGTGCCACTAGAAGGACAGGGGATGGCTACACCTTC.

A few counts support this clone. V gene TRBV10-3 combines with J gene TRBJ2-6; the match to TRBD1 covers 7 bases. The CDR3 loop spans 15 amino acids. V lost 10 bases to trimming and J lost 3 bases; unmatched junction nucleotides: 9. The germline CDR1 and CDR2 sequences are ENHRY and SYGVKD. The CDR3 sequence: CATHEGANGANVLTF. In DNA form, the CDR3 reads TGTGCCACCCATGAGGGGGCGAATGGGGCCAACGTCCTGACTTTC.

This clone counts as medium-sized. The chain recombines TRBV7-9 with TRBJ1-4; possible D gene TRBD1, 6 bases. CDR3 length: 16 amino acids. V was clipped by 5 bases and J by 7 bases, with 20 bases between them. Germline CDR1 SEHNR, CDR2 FQNEAQ (reference sequence). CDR3 DNA sequence: TGTGCCAGCAGCCCCCCCGCAGGGGCTGATGGTGAAAAACTGTTTTTT. The encoded protein is CASSPPAGADGEKLFF.